These 27 T cell receptor beta chains originate from one sample sequenced in a study of shared clonotypes between healthy human individuals. TCRdb keeps only in-frame clones here, not all; method: immunoSEQ multiplex PCR. The data show a few million clones, 90% to 95% seen once. Specimen: naive CD4+ T cells sorted from blood. Described subset: CD45RA+ positively selected. The receptors derive from a man between 18 and 29 years old in good health.

This clone has a single count. The chain employs TRBV5-1 and TRBJ2-3; a weak D match, TRBD1 (5 bases). V lost 1 base, J lost 1 base, and 10 bases lay in between. The CDR3 contains 15 residues. Germline V gene lookup returns CDR1 SGHRS and CDR2 YFSETQ. CDR3 DNA: TGCGCCAGCAGCTTGTCAGGGTCGGGCACAGATACGCAGTATTTT. Its protein is CASSLSGSGTDTQYF.

The gene calls are TRBV5-1 and TRBJ2-1, with D possibly TRBD2 on 6 matching bases. The germline V gene encodes CDR1 SGHRS and CDR2 YFSETQ. The CDR3 sequence is 15 residues long. Trimming pared 1 base from V and 3 bases from J, leaving 11 bases between. CDR3 in DNA: TGCGCCAGCAGCTTGATCGGAGGGGACTACAATGAGCAGTTCTTC. Amino acids: CASSLIGGDYNEQFF.

V usage is TRBV6-5 and J usage is TRBJ2-7; the D is unclear. This CDR3 comprises 10 residues. Trimming shortened V by 10 bases and J by 7 bases, and 11 bases separated the two germline ends. Germline V CDR1 and CDR2: MNHEY, SVGAGI. CDR3 in amino acids: CATQWGEQYF. The CDR3 DNA sequence: TGTGCCACCCAGTGGGGTGAGCAGTACTTC.

The chain uses TRBV30 and TRBJ1-1; D perhaps matches TRBD1 (5 bases). Germline lookup yields CDR1 GTSNPN and CDR2 SVGIG (reference sequence). Trimming cost V 0 bases and J 1 base, with 9 bases left between them. CDR3 length: 14 amino acids. The CDR3 nucleotides read TGTGCCTGGAGTGTAAGTGGGGGGAACACTGAAGCTTTCTTT. This gives the protein CAWSVSGGNTEAFF.

The chain uses TRBV30 and TRBJ1-1; D unresolved. Per germline, CDR1 GTSNPN and CDR2 SVGIG (reference sequence). V gave up 4 bases and J gave up 1 base, with 19 bases separating them. The CDR3 totals 16 residues. The CDR3, as DNA: TGTGCCTGGACCAGGACGGCGGCCTATGGGAACACTGAAGCTTTCTTT. Its protein is CAWTRTAAYGNTEAFF.

V and J are TRBV28 and TRBJ2-5; D may be TRBD1 (5 bases). The V gene's germline CDR1 is MDHEN and CDR2 SYDVKM. This CDR3 is built from 13 residues. V lost 7 bases, J lost 1 base, and 10 bases lay in between. CDR3 bases: TGTGCCAGCATTAGGACACTCCAAGAGACCCAGTACTTC. Protein product: CASIRTLQETQYF. Complete variable domain (other parts from reference TRBV28 and TRBJ2-5): DVKVTQSSRYLVKRTGEKVFLECVQDMDHENMFWYRQDPGLGLRLIYFSYDVKMKEKGDIPEGYSVSREKKERFSLILESASTNQTSMYLCASIRTLQETQYFGPGTRLLVL.

To note about this clone: Other DNA sequences in the same sample also yield this CDR3. The rearrangement links TRBV7-2 to TRBJ1-5; unclear D gene. CDR1 is SGHTA, CDR2 FQGNSA, per germline. V lost 2 bases, J lost 4 bases, and 3 bases lay in between. The CDR3 extends over 12 amino acids. CDR3 in amino acids: CASSLYNQPQHF. The CDR3 nucleotides are TGTGCCAGCAGCTTATATAATCAGCCCCAGCATTTT.

This sequence joins TRBV6-1 and TRBJ2-5; the D gene is possibly TRBD1 (6 bases). CDR1 is MNHNS and CDR2 is SASEGT in the germline V gene. The CDR3 is 13 amino acids. V was cut by 3 bases and J by 10 bases, with 15 bases left in between. This chain's CDR3 is CASSESFRTVQYF. CDR3 nucleotides: TGTGCCAGCAGTGAGTCCTTCCGGACAGTCCAGTACTTC.

This clone occurred once. Compared with germline, one end of the junction differs, possibly owing to a read error. J is TRBJ1-6 and V is TRBV14, with TRBD1 as a possible D gene (6 bases). Germline CDR1 reads SGHDN; CDR2 reads FVKESK. CDR3 length: 12 amino acids. The CDR3, as DNA: TGTGCCAGCAGTCAAGGGGGTTGGCTCCTCCACTTT. Translating gives CASSQGGWLLHF.

The chain couples TRBV28 to TRBJ2-6; D may correspond to TRBD1 or TRBD2 (6 bases each). V gave up 3 bases and J gave up 2 bases, with 11 bases separating them. The CDR3 sequence is 16 residues long. CDR1 is MDHEN and CDR2 is SYDVKM in the germline V gene. CDR3 amino acids: CASSLGRGPGANVLTF. The CDR3 bases are TGTGCCAGCAGTTTGGGACGGGGGCCTGGGGCCAACGTCCTGACTTTC.

Comment on this clone: Other DNA sequences in the same sample also yield this CDR3. V usage is TRBV6-5 and J usage is TRBJ1-5; no definite D call. Germline loops: CDR1 MNHEY, CDR2 SVGAGI. CDR3 size: 14 residues. Trimming left V 4 bases short and J 2 bases short, with 9 bases between. The CDR3 DNA is TGTGCCAGCAGTTTAGTTGATGGCAATCAGCCCCAGCATTTT. Translated: CASSLVDGNQPQHF.

This sequence joins TRBV12-1 and TRBJ2-7; TRBD1, the table's D call, was not compared with the DNA. TRBV12-1 is labeled a pseudogene. The length of the CDR3 is 15 residues. This CDR3 is CASSFPRTGWYEQYF. The CDR3 DNA sequence: TGTGCCAGCAGCTTTCCCAGGACAGGTTGGTACGAGCAGTACTTC.

The chain joins TRBV5-1 to TRBJ2-7, with 8 positions matching TRBD1. V dropped 5 bases and J dropped 6; count of bases not matched to a gene: 10. Germline assignment: CDR1 SGHRS and CDR2 YFSETQ. CDR3 size: 14 residues. CDR3 in amino acids: CASRYQGARGEQYF. The DNA for the CDR3 is TGCGCCAGCAGATATCAGGGGGCAAGGGGCGAGCAGTACTTC.

The chain recombines TRBV15 with TRBJ1-5; weak D call: TRBD1 (5 bases). The CDR3 runs to 15 residues. Germline CDR1 is LNHNV and CDR2 is YYDKDF (reference sequence). Between the trimmed V and J ends, which lost 1 base and 4 bases, there was a span of 11 bases. This CDR3 reads CATSRGVQGNQPQHF. The CDR3 coding sequence is TGTGCCACCAGCAGAGGGGTTCAGGGAAATCAGCCCCAGCATTTT. The full variable domain, completed using reference TRBV15 and TRBJ1-5, is DAMVIQNPRYQVTQFGKPVTLSCSQTLNHNVMYWYQQKSSQAPKLLFHYYDKDFNNEADTPDNFQSRRPNTSFCFLDIRSPGLGDTAMYLCATSRGVQGNQPQHFGDGTRLSIL.

This chain uses TRBV6-1 with TRBJ1-5, with D possibly matching TRBD1 (5 bases). CDR1 and CDR2 from the germline V gene are MNHNS and SASEGT. This CDR3 contains 14 residues. The germline V and J ends were trimmed by 7 bases and 6 bases, with 16 bases remaining between them. CDR3 sequence reads: CASTPLGAAQPQHF. The DNA of the CDR3 is TGTGCCAGCACCCCCCTAGGGGCAGCTCAGCCCCAGCATTTT.

This clone is a singleton in its sample. The J gene is TRBJ2-1, the V gene TRBV7-2, with a tentative D call TRBD1 (6 bases). This CDR3 region has 15 residues. The germline V and J ends were trimmed by 1 base and 7 bases, with 14 bases remaining between them. CDR1 and CDR2 (germline): SGHTA, FQGNSA. CDR3 in amino acids: CASSLDFGGWNEQFF. CDR3 nucleotide sequence: TGTGCCAGCAGCTTAGACTTTGGGGGCTGGAATGAGCAGTTCTTC.

This clone has only one observation. Other DNA sequences from this sample encode an identical CDR3 as well. The chain employs TRBV20-1 and TRBJ2-1; D not resolved. V lost 6 bases, J lost 5 bases, and 5 bases lay in between. Germline CDR1 reads DFQATT; CDR2 reads SNEGSKA (reference sequence). This CDR3 contains 10 residues. Here the CDR3 reads CSASDNEQFF. The DNA of the CDR3 is TGCAGTGCCAGTGACAATGAGCAGTTCTTC.

The chain links TRBV6-5 to TRBJ2-3; maybe TRBD1 (5 bases). Germline CDR1 reads MNHEY; CDR2 reads SVGAGI. This CDR3 spans 15 amino acids. Trimming removed 4 bases at V and 2 bases at J, with 13 bases between. This CDR3 reads CASSSKLGPTDTQYF. The CDR3 DNA follows: TGTGCCAGCAGTTCAAAACTGGGGCCCACAGATACGCAGTATTTT.

This chain links TRBV10-3 with TRBJ2-2, with D possibly TRBD2 on 5 matching bases. The CDR3 consists of 14 residues. The germline V and J ends were trimmed by 4 bases and 7 bases, with 13 bases remaining between them. The germline V gene has CDR1 ENHRY and CDR2 SYGVKD. CDR3 sequence: CAISAGLTYGELFF. CDR3 bases: TGTGCCATCAGTGCCGGACTGACTTACGGGGAGCTGTTTTTT.

The gene calls are TRBV5-1 and TRBJ2-7; 9 nucleotides match TRBD2. The CDR3 length is 16 residues. Germline values: CDR1 SGHRS, CDR2 YFSETQ. J gave up 1 base and V 0 bases, and 5 bases lay outside the gene matches. The CDR3 loop is CASSLAYAGGSYEQYF. CDR3 nucleotide sequence: TGCGCCAGCAGCTTGGCCTATGCGGGAGGGTCCTACGAGCAGTACTTC.

This chain uses TRBV6-5 with TRBJ1-2; no reliable D call. V dropped 0 bases and J dropped 6 bases, with 5 bases sitting between them. The CDR3 consists of 12 residues. The germline V gene has CDR1 MNHEY and CDR2 SVGAGI. Here the CDR3 reads CASSYSKDGYTF. In DNA, the CDR3 is TGTGCCAGCAGTTACTCGAAGGATGGCTACACCTTC.

The chain uses TRBV19 and TRBJ2-4; the match to TRBD2 covers 8 bases. Germline V gives CDR1 LNHDA, CDR2 SQIVND (reference sequence). The CDR3 has 12 residues. V dropped 10 bases and J dropped 2; count of bases not matched to a gene: 1. The CDR3 nucleotides read TGTGCCACGGGGGGGACCAAAAACATTCAGTACTTC. Protein product: CATGGTKNIQYF.

On this clone: Germline is not matched at one junction end, which may reflect a read error. CDR3 region: CAISLTGAYEQHF. The CDR3 region has the DNA TGTGCCATCAGTCTTACAGGGGCCTACGAGCAGCACTTC. The chain carries TRBV10-3 and TRBJ2-7; 7 bases map to TRBD1. In germline, CDR1 is ENHRY, CDR2 SYGVKD. This CDR3 has 13 residues.

V usage is TRBV11-2 and J usage is TRBJ2-7; TRBD2 might be the D (5 bases). This CDR3 is built from 14 residues. Germline V gives CDR1 SGHAT, CDR2 FQNNGV. Trimming removed 5 bases from V and 7 bases from J, with 18 bases in between. The CDR3 DNA reads TGTGCCAGCAGCAAGGACCCAACACGAGGGGAGCAGTACTTC. This sequence encodes CASSKDPTRGEQYF.

The chain uses TRBV30 and TRBJ1-4, with D unresolved. This CDR3 is 14 amino acids long. V lost 0 bases and J lost 0, with 5 bases in between. CDR1 and CDR2 from the germline V gene are GTSNPN and SVGIG (reference sequence). CDR3 nucleotides: TGTGCCTGGAGTGTACTTGCAACTAATGAAAAACTGTTTTTT. It is translated as CAWSVLATNEKLFF. Supplemented by reference TRBV30 and TRBJ1-4, the full variable domain reads SQTIHQWPATLVQPVGSPLSLECTVEGTSNPNLYWYRQAAGRGLQLLFYSVGIGQISSEVPQNLSASRPQDRQFILSSKKLLLSDSGFYLCAWSVLATNEKLFFGSGTQLSVL.

The chain carries TRBV7-3 and TRBJ2-1, with 7 bases identical to TRBD1. The trim removed 5 bases at V and 3 bases at J, leaving 7 bases unmatched. Germline lookup yields CDR1 SGHTA and CDR2 FQGTGA. The CDR3 runs to 15 residues. The CDR3 loop is CASSIDRASYNEQFF. CDR3 coding DNA: TGTGCCAGCAGCATAGACAGGGCAAGCTACAATGAGCAGTTCTTC.

The chain recombines TRBV28 with TRBJ2-2; possibly TRBD2 for D (6 bases). CDR3 size: 14 residues. CDR1 MDHEN and CDR2 SYDVKM come from the germline V gene. The V gene lost 3 bases and the J gene lost 5 bases, with 10 bases spanning the gap. This CDR3 reads CASSLEGPTGELFF. DNA of the CDR3: TGTGCCAGCAGTTTGGAGGGTCCGACCGGGGAGCTGTTTTTT.